This T cell receptor (beta chain) is drawn from a study of OX40 agonist ivuxolimab in advanced cancers. The wider study: Aged roughly 23 to 80 with a mean of 60 years, they were more than 80% male. Study findings and constraints: Partial responders at 0.1-3.0 mg/kg showed near-lowest clonal expansion. The specificity for antigen of the expanded peripheral T cells was not determined. Low normalized T-cell clonal expansion also characterized some of the nonresponders.

Profiled with immunoSEQ multiplex PCR; TCRdb holds only in-frame clones, not every one. The repertoire holds 55,000 to 70,000 clones, with roughly 85% as singletons. A note on this clone: Its antigen is unknown.

V lost 2 bases and J lost 7; bases outside the gene matches: 13. Per the germline V gene, CDR1 is SEHNR and CDR2 is FQNEAQ (reference sequence). The CDR3 is 19 amino acids. The source material was CD4+ or CD8+ T cells sorted from blood, sampled in a trial of the OX40 agonist ivuxolimab. The rearrangement joins TRBV7-9 to TRBJ2-5, with TRBD2 matching 16 bases. The sequence was collected from an adult with an advanced solid tumor such as melanoma, head and neck, liver or kidney cancer. CDR3 residues: CASSLQGLAGGPTGVTQYF. The CDR3 bases are TGTGCCAGCAGCTTACAGGGACTAGCGGGAGGGCCAACCGGCGTGACCCAGTACTTC. The full variable domain, rest sourced from reference TRBV7-9 and TRBJ2-5, is DTGVSQNPRHKITKRGQNVTFRCDPISEHNRLYWYRQTLGQGPEFLTYFQNEAQLEKSRLLSDRFSAERPKGSFSTLEIQRTEQGDSAMYLCASSLQGLAGGPTGVTQYFGPGTRLLVL.